These T cell receptor beta chains were read from a single sample in a study of cytomegalovirus exposure and HLA in healthy donors. Produced via immunoSEQ multiplex PCR; TCRdb's table is partial and in-frame only. The table shows 95,000 to 150,000 clones, with about 85% occurring only once. The source material was PBMCs. The receptors here all came from a man aged 50-59 years in good health and CMV-seronegative. The CDR3 runs from the conserved cysteine through the conserved F or W. The order of the fields is clone size, J gene, D gene, V gene, CDR3 protein, CDR3 DNA. A D gene is named only where the DNA matches it firmly. Clone sizes are given selectively: once, few, many, or a class where the clone is expanded.

clone_size: .; j_call: TRBJ1-2; d_call: TRBD1; v_call: TRBV6-1; cdr3_aa: CASSEARSGGTFF; cdr3_nt: TGTGCCAGCAGTGAAGCGCGATCAGGGGGCACTTTCTTC
clone_size: .; j_call: TRBJ2-5; d_call: .; v_call: TRBV29-1; cdr3_aa: CSVEDSKETQYF; cdr3_nt: TGCAGCGTCGAGGACAGTAAAGAGACCCAGTACTTC
clone_size: .; j_call: TRBJ1-2; d_call: .; v_call: TRBV5-4; cdr3_aa: CASSTDSLYGYTF; cdr3_nt: TGTGCCAGCAGTACTGACAGCCTCTATGGCTACACCTTC
clone_size: .; j_call: TRBJ2-5; d_call: .; v_call: TRBV6-5; cdr3_aa: CASSYNRWETQYF; cdr3_nt: TGTGCCAGCAGTTACAATCGGTGGGAGACCCAGTACTTC
clone_size: .; j_call: TRBJ2-7; d_call: TRBD1; v_call: TRBV7-2; cdr3_aa: CASNPTGSLYEQYF; cdr3_nt: TGTGCCAGCAACCCGACAGGGTCCCTCTACGAGCAGTACTTC
clone_size: .; j_call: TRBJ2-7; d_call: TRBD1; v_call: TRBV19; cdr3_aa: CASSTGQGPYEQYF; cdr3_nt: TGTGCCAGTAGTACAGGACAGGGGCCCTACGAGCAGTACTTC
clone_size: .; j_call: TRBJ2-2; d_call: .; v_call: TRBV5-3; cdr3_aa: CARSLSGGELFF; cdr3_nt: TGTGCCAGAAGCTTGTCGGGCGGGGAGCTGTTTTTT
clone_size: few; j_call: TRBJ1-1; d_call: .; v_call: TRBV2; cdr3_aa: CASIKEGYTEAFF; cdr3_nt: TGTGCCAGCATTAAGGAGGGGTACACTGAAGCTTTCTTT
clone_size: .; j_call: TRBJ1-1; d_call: .; v_call: TRBV2; cdr3_aa: CASSSRRVNTEAFF; cdr3_nt: TGTGCCAGCAGTTCGCGGAGGGTGAACACTGAAGCTTTCTTT
clone_size: .; j_call: TRBJ2-5; d_call: .; v_call: TRBV5-1; cdr3_aa: CASSQVQGGETQYF; cdr3_nt: TGCGCCAGCAGCCAGGTGCAGGGGGGAGAGACCCAGTACTTC
clone_size: once; j_call: TRBJ1-2; d_call: .; v_call: TRBV7-9; cdr3_aa: CASSPRGNSDGYTF; cdr3_nt: TGTGCCAGCAGCCCACGCGGAAATTCAGATGGCTACACCTTC
clone_size: .; j_call: TRBJ1-2; d_call: TRBD1; v_call: TRBV29-1; cdr3_aa: CSVGRGQGDGYTF; cdr3_nt: TGCAGCGTTGGGCGGGGACAGGGAGATGGCTACACCTTC
clone_size: .; j_call: TRBJ2-7; d_call: TRBD2; v_call: TRBV15; cdr3_aa: CATSRDPGDYYEQYF; cdr3_nt: TGTGCCACCAGCAGAGATCCCGGGGACTACTACGAGCAGTACTTC
clone_size: .; j_call: TRBJ2-7; d_call: TRBD1; v_call: TRBV27; cdr3_aa: CASRRQGITYEQYF; cdr3_nt: TGTGCCAGCCGCCGACAGGGTATTACCTACGAGCAGTACTTC
clone_size: .; j_call: TRBJ2-7; d_call: .; v_call: TRBV25-1; cdr3_aa: CASSELGWREQYF; cdr3_nt: TGTGCCAGCAGTGAATTAGGATGGAGAGAGCAGTACTTC
clone_size: few; j_call: TRBJ2-1; d_call: TRBD1; v_call: TRBV6-4; cdr3_aa: CASSRTGTGRYNEQFF; cdr3_nt: TGTGCCAGCAGTAGAACCGGGACAGGGAGATACAATGAGCAGTTCTTC
clone_size: .; j_call: TRBJ2-3; d_call: TRBD2; v_call: TRBV6-5; cdr3_aa: CASSRTSGYTDTQYF; cdr3_nt: TGTGCCAGCAGCCGGACTAGCGGATACACAGATACGCAGTATTTT
clone_size: .; j_call: TRBJ1-4; d_call: TRBD1; v_call: TRBV7-2; cdr3_aa: CASSPGTADNEKLFF; cdr3_nt: TGTGCCAGCAGCCCTGGGACAGCAGATAATGAAAAACTGTTTTTT
clone_size: once; j_call: TRBJ2-3; d_call: TRBD1; v_call: TRBV5-4; cdr3_aa: CASSPVGQGQDTQYF; cdr3_nt: TGTGCCAGCAGCCCGGTGGGACAGGGGCAGGATACGCAGTATTTT
clone_size: .; j_call: TRBJ1-5; d_call: TRBD1; v_call: TRBV7-9; cdr3_aa: CASSLGPTGASDQPQHF; cdr3_nt: TGTGCCAGCAGCTTAGGACCGACAGGGGCCAGCGATCAGCCCCAGCATTTT
clone_size: .; j_call: TRBJ2-5; d_call: .; v_call: TRBV21-1; cdr3_aa: CASSKDLYSRQGYKVGETQYF; cdr3_nt: TGTGCCAGCAGCAAAGACCTGTATTCTCGACAGGGCTATAAGGTAGGGGAGACCCAGTACTTC
clone_size: once; j_call: TRBJ2-1; d_call: TRBD2; v_call: TRBV19; cdr3_aa: CASSMWLAGAYNEQFF; cdr3_nt: TGTGCCAGTAGTATGTGGCTAGCGGGAGCCTACAATGAGCAGTTCTTC